One sample yielded the 15 T cell receptor beta chains listed below, sequenced in a study of T-cell reconstitution after alpha-beta-depleted transplantation in children. Unique molecular identifiers featured in how the TCRbeta library was prepared. In TCRdb, the PCR reads were re-called with MiXCR into one record per CDR3 protein. The data show 250,000 to 400,000 distinct CDR3 sequences, approximately 20% seen once. The sample was PBMCs, mostly from graft donor cells, taken 180 days after TCRalphabeta/CD19-depleted stem cell transplant. The receptors come from a male patient between 5 and 17 years old who had a stem cell transplant for acute lymphoblastic leukemia, so the T cells may come from the graft donor.

The rearrangement links TRBV20-1 to TRBJ2-5; 13 bases fit TRBD2. Germline V lookup: CDR1 DFQATT, CDR2 SNEGSKA (reference sequence). V shed 5 bases and J 1 base; nucleotides not matched to a gene: 4. The CDR3 spans 15 residues. CDR3 region: CSAPRLAGGQETQYF. The CDR3, as DNA: TGCAGTGCTCCACGACTAGCGGGAGGCCAAGAGACCCAGTACTTC.

This clonotype came up a few times. The chain couples TRBV4-2 to TRBJ2-7, with D tentatively TRBD1 (6 bases). This CDR3 has 15 residues. The V and J ends lost 1 base and 2 bases respectively, with 12 bases between them. Germline CDR1 and CDR2: LGHNA and YNFKEQ. The CDR3 reads CASSQVSGVPYEQYF. In nucleotides, the CDR3 is TGTGCCAGCAGCCAAGTGTCAGGGGTTCCCTACGAGCAGTACTTC.

The gene calls are TRBV25-1 and TRBJ2-5, with a possible D match to TRBD1 (5 bases). V was clipped by 2 bases and J by 1 base, with 17 bases between them. Per germline, CDR1 MGHDK and CDR2 SYGVNS. The CDR3 sequence is 17 residues long. The CDR3 spells CASSEPQGWGAQETQYF. For the CDR3, the DNA is TGTGCCAGCAGTGAACCCCAGGGTTGGGGTGCCCAAGAGACCCAGTACTTC.

This clonotype was picked up a small number of times. The chain recombines TRBV7-2 with TRBJ2-1; D is undetermined. The CDR3 totals 12 residues. V lost 1 base and J 10 bases, leaving 8 bases between the germline ends. CDR1 is SGHTA and CDR2 is FQGNSA in the germline V gene. The CDR3 protein is CASSLGQVEQFF. For the CDR3, the DNA is TGTGCCAGCAGCTTAGGGCAGGTCGAGCAGTTCTTC.

This clonotype came up a few times. This chain connects TRBV5-1 to TRBJ2-2, with unresolved D. The CDR3 extends over 15 amino acids. Germline V gives CDR1 SGHRS, CDR2 YFSETQ. With 0 bases removed from V and 2 bases from J, the gap between germline ends came to 8 bases. DNA of the CDR3: TGCGCCAGCAGCTTGGACTCATTCAACACCGGGGAGCTGTTTTTT. This encodes CASSLDSFNTGELFF.

The chain links TRBV3-1 to TRBJ2-4; D is possibly TRBD1 (5 bases). The germline V and J ends were trimmed by 4 bases and 5 bases, with 15 bases remaining between them. Germline CDR1 and CDR2: LGHDT and YNNKEL (reference sequence). This CDR3 has 15 amino acids. The CDR3 loop is CASSPSGQGQNIQYF. CDR3 coding DNA: TGTGCCAGCAGCCCATCCGGACAAGGTCAAAACATTCAGTACTTC.

This clonotype was detected a few times. J is TRBJ1-3 and V is TRBV21-1. TRBV21-1 is reported as a pseudogene. The CDR3 has 16 residues. CDR3 nucleotides: TGTGCCAGCAGCAAAGGCGCTTTCCGCTCTGGAAACACCATATATTTT. Translating gives CASSKGAFRSGNTIYF.

The chain employs TRBV6-1 and TRBJ1-1, with 7 bases lining up with TRBD1. V dropped 6 bases and J dropped 0; count of bases not matched to a gene: 4. In germline, CDR1 is MNHNS, CDR2 SASEGT. CDR3 length: 14 residues. CDR3 residues: CASRTGTVNTEAFF. CDR3 DNA: TGTGCCAGCAGGACAGGGACCGTGAACACTGAAGCTTTCTTT.

This clonotype came up a few times. In nucleotides, the CDR3 is TGTGCCACCAGCAAAGGAGGGACAGGGGGAGATGAGCAGTTCTTC. It encodes CATSKGGTGGDEQFF. The chain combines TRBV15 with TRBJ2-1; 11 nucleotides align to TRBD1. Trimming at V came to 4 bases and at J to 8 bases, leaving 7 bases not matched to a gene. CDR3 size: 15 residues. Germline CDR1 and CDR2: LNHNV and YYDKDF (reference sequence).

The V and J genes are TRBV7-6 and TRBJ2-2, with D perhaps matching TRBD2 (6 bases). Between the trimmed V and J ends, which lost 2 bases and 0 bases, there was a span of 13 bases. Germline CDR1 and CDR2: SGHVS and FNYEAQ. The CDR3 runs 17 residues. This CDR3 is CASSLRFSSANTGELFF. Written as DNA, the CDR3 is TGTGCCAGCAGCTTAAGGTTCTCTAGCGCGAACACCGGGGAGCTGTTTTTT.

This clonotype was observed at least ten times. The J gene is TRBJ2-5, the V gene TRBV5-5; D tentatively reads TRBD1 or TRBD2 (6 bases each). Trimming cost V 2 bases and J 5 bases, with 13 bases left between them. Germline CDR1 and CDR2: SGHKS and YYEKEE (reference sequence). The CDR3 sequence is 14 residues long. This CDR3 reads CASSLWGARETQYF. The CDR3 DNA sequence: TGTGCCAGCAGCTTATGGGGGGCGCGGGAGACCCAGTACTTC.

This clonotype was counted between two and nine times. The V and J genes are TRBV7-8 and TRBJ1-1, with D uncertain. There are 15 residues in the CDR3. Trimming shortened V by 0 bases and J by 4 bases, and 12 bases separated the two germline ends. The germline CDR1 and CDR2 sequences are SGHVS and FQNEAQ. The chain's CDR3 is CASSLALRGGTEAFF. Written as DNA, the CDR3 is TGTGCCAGCAGCTTAGCGCTCCGGGGAGGCACTGAAGCTTTCTTT.

This clonotype was detected only a few times. The chain carries TRBV6-1 and TRBJ2-6; 8 bases map to TRBD1. CDR1 and CDR2 from the germline V gene are MNHNS and SASEGT. V shed 6 bases and J 2 bases; nucleotides not matched to a gene: 9. The CDR3 is 17 residues long. CDR3 sequence reads: CASSPGQGFAGANVLTF. CDR3 DNA: TGTGCCAGCAGCCCCGGACAGGGCTTTGCTGGGGCCAACGTCCTGACTTTC.

J is TRBJ1-1 and V is TRBV7-9, with 7 nucleotides matching TRBD1. The CDR3 sequence is 16 residues long. J lost 4 bases, V lost 0 bases, and 8 bases had no gene match. Per the germline V gene, CDR1 is SEHNR and CDR2 is FQNEAQ (reference sequence). The CDR3 coding sequence is TGTGCCAGCAGCTTAGCGGGGACAGCCTCGGGCACTGAAGCTTTCTTT. Translating it yields CASSLAGTASGTEAFF. The full variable domain, in which reference TRBV7-9 and TRBJ1-1 provide the parts outside the CDR3, is DTGVSQNPRHKITKRGQNVTFRCDPISEHNRLYWYRQTLGQGPEFLTYFQNEAQLEKSRLLSDRFSAERPKGSFSTLEIQRTEQGDSAMYLCASSLAGTASGTEAFFGQGTRLTVV.

V usage is TRBV7-3 and J usage is TRBJ2-3; D might be TRBD1 or TRBD2, each matching 5 bases. Germline V gene sequence: CDR1 SGHTA, CDR2 FQGTGA. CDR3 length: 13 amino acids. Trimming left V 5 bases short and J 12 bases short, with 18 bases between. CDR3 protein: CASSPDPGRRQYF. CDR3 coding DNA: TGTGCCAGCAGCCCCGATCCGGGGCGTAGACAGTATTTT.